The subject of this entry is one TCR beta chain. The table came from immunoSEQ multiplex PCR; TCRdb's copy has only in-frame clones and leaves some out. In the table there are hundreds of thousands of clones, around 88% of which are singletons. This sample was taken from a study of blood T cell repertoires in COVID-19. CDR3 length: 16 amino acids. Losses at the gene ends were 1 base for V and 4 bases for J; bases not matched to a gene: 8. CDR1 is SGHVS and CDR2 is FQNEAQ in the germline V gene. This chain joins TRBV7-8 and TRBJ2-7, with 9 bases identical to TRBD1. Specimen: peripheral blood. This receptor was identified in a woman aged 25-40 years with COVID-19, enrolled during active disease. The CDR3 region has the DNA TGTGCCAGCAGCTTAGGGCCGGGACAGGGAGGATACGAGCAGTACTTC. It encodes CASSLGPGQGGYEQYF.